This T cell receptor (beta chain) was obtained from a study of CD8 T cells in ankylosing spondylitis. This clonotype was detected many times. Antigen: not known. The CDR3 runs to 13 residues. Germline-derived CDR1 and CDR2 are GTSNPN and SVGIG (reference sequence). Trimming shortened V by 2 bases and J by 6 bases, and 11 bases separated the two germline ends. TCRdb re-derived calls from the 5' RACE reads in MiXCR, one entry per CDR3 protein. The sample comprises under 300,000 distinct CDR3 sequences, 8% to 9.5% of which are singletons, and over 6.5% rests with the top ten. Findings and caveats of the study: Clones linked to disease, bearing a CD8+ phenotype, were relatively rare in peripheral blood.

Input material: blood, either unsorted or a sorted T cell fraction (not recorded which). The sequence came from a male donor with ankylosing spondylitis or in good health (not recorded which). The chain couples TRBV30 to TRBJ1-5, with TRBD1 as a possible D gene (6 bases). The CDR3 loop reads CAWSRGGGQPQHF. CDR3 DNA: TGTGCCTGGAGTCGGGGGGGCGGTCAGCCCCAGCATTTT.